The clone carrying this TCR beta chain has a handful of counts. This entry comes from a study of blood T cell repertoires in COVID-19. Study background: Sites in the United States, Italy and Spain provided acute and convalescent COVID-19 samples.

Per the original methods: Estimation of nucleated cell counts was performed using reference gene primer amplification. Generated by immunoSEQ multiplex PCR, the TCRdb table keeps only in-frame clones and is missing some. V and J calls and clone size come straight from that table; D and trimming were deduced from the DNA. Among 200,000 or so clones listed, approximately 87% were seen once. V trimming: 2 bases; J trimming: 3 bases; junction bases outside the gene matches: 7. CDR3 size: 16 residues. Germline-derived CDR1 and CDR2 are MNHEY and SVGEGT. The clonotype comes from a woman aged 70-85 years with acute or convalescent COVID-19. This sequence joins TRBV6-2 or TRBV6-3 and TRBJ2-3; TRBD1 aligns across 8 bases. The sample comprised peripheral blood. CDR3 nucleotide sequence: TGTGCCAGCAGTTACGGTCTGACAGGGGTAACAGATACGCAGTATTTT. Translating it yields CASSYGLTGVTDTQYF.